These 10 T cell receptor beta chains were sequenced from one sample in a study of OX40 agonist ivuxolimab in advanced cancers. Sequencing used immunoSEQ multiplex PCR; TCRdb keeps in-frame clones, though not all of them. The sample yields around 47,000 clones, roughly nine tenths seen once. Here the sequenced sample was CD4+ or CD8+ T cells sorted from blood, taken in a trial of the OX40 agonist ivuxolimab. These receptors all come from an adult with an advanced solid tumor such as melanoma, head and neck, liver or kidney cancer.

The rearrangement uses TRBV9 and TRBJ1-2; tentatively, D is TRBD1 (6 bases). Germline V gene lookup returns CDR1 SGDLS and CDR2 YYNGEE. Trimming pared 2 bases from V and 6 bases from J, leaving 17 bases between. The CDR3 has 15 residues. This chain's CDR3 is CASSVVGGPTDGYTF. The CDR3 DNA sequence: TGTGCCAGCAGCGTCGTTGGGGGCCCAACGGATGGCTACACCTTC.

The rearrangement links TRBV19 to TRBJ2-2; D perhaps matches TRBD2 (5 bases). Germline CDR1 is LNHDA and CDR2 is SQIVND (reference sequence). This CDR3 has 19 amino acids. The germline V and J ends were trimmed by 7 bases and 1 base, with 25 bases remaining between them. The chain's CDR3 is CASKNWTAPLSGNTGELFF. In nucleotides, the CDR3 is TGTGCCAGTAAGAATTGGACTGCCCCCCTTTCCGGGAACACCGGGGAGCTGTTTTTT.

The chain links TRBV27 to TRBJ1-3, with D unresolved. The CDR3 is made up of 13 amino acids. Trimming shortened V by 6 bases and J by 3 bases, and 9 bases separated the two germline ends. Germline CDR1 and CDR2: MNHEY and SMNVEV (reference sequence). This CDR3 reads CASREAGGNTIYF. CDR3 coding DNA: TGTGCCAGCAGAGAGGCTGGTGGAAACACCATATATTTT.

The CDR3 coding sequence is TGTGCCAGCAGCCCGGGGGCGACTAACACCGGGGAGCTGTTTTTT. This sequence encodes CASSPGATNTGELFF. The rearrangement links TRBV7-9 to TRBJ2-2; perhaps D is TRBD1 or TRBD2 (6 bases each). The CDR3 sequence is 15 residues long. CDR1 SEHNR and CDR2 FQNEAQ come from the germline V gene (reference sequence). Trimming removed 5 bases at V and 2 bases at J, with 12 bases between.

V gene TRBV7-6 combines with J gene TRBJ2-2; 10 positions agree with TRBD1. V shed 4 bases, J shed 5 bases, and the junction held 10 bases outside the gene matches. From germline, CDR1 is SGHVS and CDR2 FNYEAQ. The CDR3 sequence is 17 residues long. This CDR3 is CASSSTLGQGGTGELFF. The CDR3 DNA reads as TGTGCCAGCAGCTCAACCTTAGGACAGGGGGGGACCGGGGAGCTGTTTTTT.

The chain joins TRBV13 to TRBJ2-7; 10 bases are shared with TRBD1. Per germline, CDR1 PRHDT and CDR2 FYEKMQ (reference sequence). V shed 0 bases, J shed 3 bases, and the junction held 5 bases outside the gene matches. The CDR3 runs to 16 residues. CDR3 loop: CASSLGLTGGNYEQYF. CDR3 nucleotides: TGTGCCAGCAGCTTAGGCCTGACAGGGGGCAACTACGAGCAGTACTTC.

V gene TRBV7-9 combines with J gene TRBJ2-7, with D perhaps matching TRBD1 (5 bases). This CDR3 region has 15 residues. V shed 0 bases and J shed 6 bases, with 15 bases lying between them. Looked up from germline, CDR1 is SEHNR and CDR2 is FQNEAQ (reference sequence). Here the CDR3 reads CASSLAQNRIVEQYF. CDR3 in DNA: TGTGCCAGCAGCTTAGCGCAGAACAGGATTGTCGAGCAGTACTTC.

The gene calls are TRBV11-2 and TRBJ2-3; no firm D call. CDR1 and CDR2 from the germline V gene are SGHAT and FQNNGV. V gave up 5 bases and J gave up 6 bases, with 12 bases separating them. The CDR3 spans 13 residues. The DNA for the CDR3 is TGTGCCAGCAGCCTCGAAATGGAGGATACGCAGTATTTT. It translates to CASSLEMEDTQYF.

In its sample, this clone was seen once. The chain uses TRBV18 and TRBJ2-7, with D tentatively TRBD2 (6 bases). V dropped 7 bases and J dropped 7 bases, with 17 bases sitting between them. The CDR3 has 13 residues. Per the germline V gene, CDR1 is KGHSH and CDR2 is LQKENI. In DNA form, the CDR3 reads TGTGCCAGCTGGGGGGATCCGGCCCCAGAGCAGTACTTC. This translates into CASWGDPAPEQYF.

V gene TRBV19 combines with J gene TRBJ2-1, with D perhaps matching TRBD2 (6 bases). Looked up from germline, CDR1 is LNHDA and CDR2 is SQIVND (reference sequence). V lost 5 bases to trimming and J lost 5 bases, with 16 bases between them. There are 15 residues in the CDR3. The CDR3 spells CASSHTSNLNNEQFF. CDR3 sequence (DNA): TGTGCCAGTAGTCATACTAGCAATCTAAACAATGAGCAGTTCTTC.